This entry describes one T cell receptor beta chain. These data come from a study of T-cell reconstitution after alpha-beta-depleted transplantation in children. During its preparation, the TCRbeta library received unique molecular identifiers. MiXCR, applied by TCRdb to the PCR reads, yields one record per CDR3 protein. The sample includes fewer than 550,000 distinct CDR3 sequences, about 10% of them seen just once. This TCR was recovered from a female patient aged 2-15 years who had a stem cell transplant for aplastic anemia, so the T cells may come from the graft donor. Source: PBMCs, mostly from graft donor cells, taken 180 days after TCRalphabeta/CD19-depleted stem cell transplant.

The CDR3 region has the DNA TGTGCCAGCAGTTCACAGGCAACTAATGAAAAACTGTTTTTT. Protein: CASSSQATNEKLFF. The rearrangement links TRBV12-3 or TRBV12-4 to TRBJ1-4; D may be TRBD1 (5 bases). This CDR3 is 14 amino acids long. V lost 4 bases, J lost 0 bases, and 6 bases lay in between.